The 13 T cell receptor beta chains reported below all come from one sample, sequenced in a study of cytomegalovirus exposure and HLA in healthy donors. Amplification used 60 Vbeta primers and 13 Jbeta primers. Method: immunoSEQ multiplex PCR; TCRdb's copy keeps in-frame clones and lacks some. The sample gives 140,000 to 150,000 clones, around three quarters of which show up once; roughly 2% is in the top ten. Sequencing used PBMCs. Receptors originate from a woman aged 60-75 years in good health and CMV-seropositive.

The CDR3 nucleotides read TGTGCCAGCAGCGTAGGAACAGGGATATACCAAGAGACCCAGTACTTC. Translation: CASSVGTGIYQETQYF. The chain uses TRBV9 and TRBJ2-5; D possibly corresponds to TRBD1 (6 bases). V was clipped by 0 bases and J by 0 bases, with 12 bases between them. The CDR3 length is 16 residues. Germline CDR1 SGDLS, CDR2 YYNGEE.

This clone was found a few times. This rearrangement joins TRBV18 to TRBJ1-5; 10 bases agree with TRBD1. CDR1 and CDR2 (germline): KGHSH, LQKENI. The V segment lost 6 bases and the J segment 3 bases; nucleotides outside the gene matches: 5. The CDR3 sequence is 15 residues long. CDR3 DNA sequence: TGTGCCAGCTCTCAGACAGGGGGCTACAATCAGCCCCAGCATTTT. This translates into CASSQTGGYNQPQHF.

This clone was seen a handful of times. The V call is TRBV5-4, the J call TRBJ1-2, with 7 bases matching TRBD1. Germline V gene data show CDR1 as SGHNT and CDR2 as YYREEE (reference sequence). This CDR3 is built from 15 residues. With V trimmed by 1 base and J by 7 bases, 10 bases remained unmatched. CDR3 coding DNA: TGTGCCAGCAGCTTGCAGGGGGGCTCGCTCCGTGGCTACACCTTC. It encodes CASSLQGGSLRGYTF.

The J gene is TRBJ2-1, the V gene TRBV29-1; D is undetermined. V was cut by 4 bases and J by 2 bases, with 9 bases left in between. In germline, CDR1 is SQVTM, CDR2 ANQGSEA. The CDR3 totals 13 residues. The CDR3, as DNA: TGCAGCGTTGGTGCGCGAGCCTACAATGAGCAGTTCTTC. Amino acids: CSVGARAYNEQFF.

This chain uses TRBV9 with TRBJ1-2; tentatively, D is TRBD1 (5 bases). This CDR3 has 12 amino acids. V dropped 5 bases and J dropped 5 bases, with 10 bases sitting between them. Germline CDR1 reads SGDLS; CDR2 reads YYNGEE. The CDR3 sequence is CASRTVPYGYTF. The CDR3 coding sequence is TGTGCCAGCAGGACAGTCCCTTATGGCTACACCTTC. Full variable domain (outside the CDR3, taken from reference TRBV9 and TRBJ1-2): DSGVTQTPKHLITATGQRVTLRCSPRSGDLSVYWYQQSLDQGLQFLIQYYNGEERAKGNILERFSAQQFPDLHSELNLSSLELGDSALYFCASRTVPYGYTFGSGTRLTVV.

This chain links TRBV18 with TRBJ1-4; D not resolved. The V gene lost 3 bases and the J gene lost 7 bases, with 12 bases spanning the gap. Germline V gene data show CDR1 as KGHSH and CDR2 as LQKENI. The CDR3 is made up of 14 amino acids. Here the CDR3 reads CASSPPNSAEKLFF. CDR3 nucleotides: TGTGCCAGCTCACCTCCTAATTCCGCTGAAAAACTGTTTTTT.

This clone was counted a few times. The J gene is TRBJ2-3, the V gene TRBV6-1; 12 nucleotides line up with TRBD2. Germline V gives CDR1 MNHNS, CDR2 SASEGT. J gave up 5 bases and V 5 bases, and 2 bases lay outside the gene matches. The CDR3 has 14 amino acids. CDR3 in amino acids: CASSSSGRGDTQYF. For the CDR3, the DNA is TGTGCCAGCAGTTCTAGCGGGAGGGGAGATACGCAGTATTTT.

The chain has TRBV27 and TRBJ1-6, with 7 bases matching TRBD1. J gave up 2 bases and V 3 bases, and 7 bases lay outside the gene matches. The CDR3 length is 17 residues. Per the germline V gene, CDR1 is MNHEY and CDR2 is SMNVEV (reference sequence). CDR3 in amino acids: CASSLLQGYTYNSPLHF. The CDR3 DNA sequence: TGTGCCAGCAGTTTGCTACAGGGGTACACCTATAATTCACCCCTCCACTTT.

J is TRBJ2-1 and V is TRBV7-7; TRBD2 aligns across 7 bases. Germline-derived CDR1 and CDR2 are SSHAT and FNYEAQ (reference sequence). The CDR3 has 18 residues. Trimming took 5 bases from V and 2 from J; bases not matched to a gene: 15. CDR3 sequence: CASSPKPRFSGPYNEQFF. The CDR3 nucleotides are TGTGCCAGCAGCCCGAAACCCAGATTTAGCGGGCCCTACAATGAGCAGTTCTTC.

CDR3 nucleotide sequence: TGCGCCAGCAGCCCAGCGGGGGGGCTCTACGAGCAGTACTTC. It encodes CASSPAGGLYEQYF. This chain links TRBV5-1 with TRBJ2-7, with 10 positions matching TRBD2. Looked up from germline, CDR1 is SGHRS and CDR2 is YFSETQ. The CDR3 is 14 residues long. V shed 4 bases and J 3 bases; nucleotides not matched to a gene: 4.

The chain carries TRBV28 and TRBJ2-3; 8 bases are a match to TRBD1. The CDR3 is 16 amino acids. V dropped 5 bases and J dropped 6; count of bases not matched to a gene: 13. Germline CDR1 is MDHEN and CDR2 is SYDVKM. CDR3 in amino acids: CASSPPRQGALDTQYF. The DNA for the CDR3 is TGTGCCAGCAGTCCCCCCCGGCAGGGGGCTCTGGATACGCAGTATTTT.

J is TRBJ1-2 and V is TRBV19; possibly TRBD1 for D (6 bases). The ends were cut back, 1 base at V and 5 bases at J, with 11 bases in the middle. This CDR3 contains 14 residues. Germline values: CDR1 LNHDA, CDR2 SQIVND (reference sequence). This CDR3 is CASSIGGQIYGYTF. Here the CDR3 DNA reads TGTGCCAGTAGTATAGGAGGACAGATATATGGCTACACCTTC.

This clone came up a few times. The rearrangement joins TRBV6-6 to TRBJ2-4; 8 nucleotides match TRBD1. There are 13 residues in the CDR3. V dropped 6 bases and J dropped 9; count of bases not matched to a gene: 7. Germline loops: CDR1 MNHNY, CDR2 SVGAGI (reference sequence). The CDR3 protein is CASSPGQGGIQYF. In DNA form, the CDR3 reads TGTGCCAGCAGCCCCGGACAGGGAGGCATTCAGTACTTC.